This T cell receptor beta chain was sequenced during a study of CD8 T cells in Susac syndrome (dated by TCRdb to the late 2010s). Describing the broader study: Repertoire sequencing was used to test whether CD8+ T cell activation and differentiation in Susac syndrome was antigen driven.

Looking up the germline V gene yields CDR1 SGHVS and CDR2 FNYEAQ. The CDR3 has 12 amino acids, counting the end cysteine and phenylalanine. Left in the record is the CDR3 DNA by itself, 36 bases read in frame from the first base. V loses 2 bases of germline sequence and J loses 8 bases, and the interval between the two ends is 7 bases. Peripheral blood CD8+ and CD4+ T cells from healthy donors, Susac syndrome patients and multiple sclerosis patients were profiled using high-throughput TCR beta sequencing. Healthy donors were age- and sex-matched controls. Bulk CD8+ and CD4+ T cells were purified by magnetic negative isolation, whereas CD8+ TEMRA cells were enriched by FACS. Blood was collected in EDTA tubes and processed within 24 hours, with PBMCs isolated through density gradient centrifugation. PBMCs intended for TCR sequencing were cryopreserved in liquid nitrogen and were subsequently thawed in a 37 degrees C water bath. A purity of at least 90% was achieved for sorted or isolated CD4+, CD8+ and CD8+ TEMRA cells.

Remarks on this clonotype: Its binding antigen is unknown. Base qualities were left out, and no much larger clone turns up one base away.

Overall results and qualifications from the work: The study acknowledged that relatively few individuals were included in the TCR sequencing and HLA analysis.

RNA was extracted using the RNeasy kit, and roughly 0.5 to 1 microgram was reverse transcribed with random hexamers. The immunoSEQ multiplex PCR assay, which covers 54 Vbeta and 13 Jbeta segments, was used to amplify TCR beta CDR3 regions. Bias from PCR amplification was corrected by using a synthetic template baseline for primer optimization and for computational correction. As for the original processing: Reads were assigned to V, D and J genes according to IMGT and analyzed in immunoSEQ Analyzer, with only productive sequences retained. To calculate clonality, Shannon entropy was normalized by log2 of the number of productive unique sequences and then subtracted from one. For each patient and control, public and private clones were evaluated among the 100 most prevalent clones. Susac-specific clones were defined as absent from healthy and MS cohorts, over a thousand published viral clones and other ImmuneACCESS disease sequences. TCRdb reran the public reads through fastp at Q25 and MiXCR, keeping productive beta chains. Rows matching on CDR3 protein sequence are summarized as one entry with the most common DNA and genes. The V and J calls and clone size come from TCRdb's table, not from the authors' own analysis. The sample table contains about 160,000 distinct CDR3 sequences; only one count was recorded for about 91% of them. The ten largest make up around 0.08% of the sample.

Sequences were obtained from CD4+ T cells from PBMCs. The chain is encoded by TRBV7-6 joined to TRBJ2-1, with the D gene uncertain. The sequence came from a human donor in good health. The CDR3 protein: CASSLIGYEQFF. The DNA reads as follows: TGTGCCAGCAGCTTAATTGGCTATGAGCAGTTCTTC. When the CDR3 is completed using the reference TRBV7-6 and TRBJ2-1 genes on either side, the full variable domain is GAGVSQSPRYKVTKRGQDVALRCDPISGHVSLYWYRQALGQGPEFLTYFNYEAQQDKSGLPNDRFSAERPEGSISTLTIQRTEQRDSAMYRCASSLIGYEQFFGPGTRLTVL.